This T cell receptor (beta chain) was profiled in a study of blood T cell repertoires in COVID-19. Study in general: There were acute and convalescent COVID-19 samples, and they came from the United States, Italy and Spain. The analysed material was cDNA or gDNA that came from T cells, B-cell-depleted T cells, or PBMCs.

In the original processing: Reference gene primer amplification gave nucleated cell count estimates. Using immunoSEQ multiplex PCR, the repertoire was profiled, and TCRdb retains in-frame clones only, with some absent. The V and J calls and clone size come from that table; D and trimming were worked out from the DNA. The data hold 95,000 to 150,000 clones, with roughly 75% observed a single time. V shed 7 bases and J shed 4 bases, with 14 bases lying between them. Germline CDR1 reads SNHLY; CDR2 reads FYNNEI. This CDR3 region has 14 residues. This chain connects TRBV2 to TRBJ1-5; the D gene is possibly TRBD1 (6 bases). Sequencing used peripheral blood. The TCR comes from a man aged 55-75 years with active or convalescent COVID-19. The CDR3 loop is CASTLGQKNQPQHF. CDR3 nucleotides: TGTGCCAGCACACTAGGACAGAAAAATCAGCCCCAGCATTTT. Using reference TRBV2 and TRBJ1-5 for the parts outside the CDR3, the full variable domain is EPEVTQTPSHQVTQMGQEVILRCVPISNHLYFYWYRQILGQKVEFLVSFYNNEISEKSEIFDDQFSVERPDGSNFTLKIRSTKLEDSAMYFCASTLGQKNQPQHFGDGTRLSIL.